This TCR beta chain was sequenced during a study of response to subunit inactivated influenza vaccine. Study-level results: That few new T cells are recruited by each seasonal influenza vaccination was the authors' suggestion.

Notes on this clonotype: No antigen is known for it.

The CDR3 covers 15 residues. CDR1 and CDR2 (germline): SGHDT, YYEEEE. Deletions cut 4 bases from V and 4 bases from J, with 17 bases between. One entry per CDR3 protein results from TCRdb running MiXCR on the RT-PCR reads. The sample yields some 800,000 distinct CDR3 sequences, about 20% seen once. This clonotype was obtained from a man between 45 and 60 years old who received an inactivated influenza vaccine. Sequencing used PBMCs from blood, obtained approximately 5 days after vaccination. The V and J genes are TRBV5-6 and TRBJ1-1; maybe TRBD1 (6 bases). The CDR3 DNA follows: TGTGCCAGCAGCCCCCCGACAGGAGAGATCACTGAAGCTTTCTTT. Encoded protein: CASSPPTGEITEAFF.